The 32 T cell receptor beta chains below all came from one sample that was sequenced in a study of blood T cell repertoires in COVID-19. The data were produced by immunoSEQ multiplex PCR, yet TCRdb's version contains in-frame clones alone and is incomplete. There are 120,000 to 150,000 clones in the sample; 79% occur only once, and around 4% lies in the top ten. The sample consisted of peripheral blood. These receptors all stem from a man aged 55 to 70 with acute or convalescent COVID-19.

The chain combines TRBV9 with TRBJ1-2, with TRBD1 matching 9 bases. Germline-derived CDR1 and CDR2 are SGDLS and YYNGEE. The CDR3 consists of 15 residues. The J segment lost 3 bases and the V segment lost 3 bases, leaving 6 bases of the junction unmatched. The CDR3 coding sequence is TGTGCCAGCAGCGCCCAGGGACAGGGAGACTATGGCTACACCTTC. It specifies CASSAQGQGDYGYTF.

This clone has just a few counts. The chain joins TRBV6-6 to TRBJ1-2; 10 bases map to TRBD1. The trim removed 4 bases at V and 5 bases at J, leaving 4 bases unmatched. The CDR3 has 14 residues. Germline V gene lookup returns CDR1 MNHNY and CDR2 SVGAGI (reference sequence). CDR3 nucleotides: TGTGCCAGCAGTTCCCCGGACAGGGGGTATGGCTACACCTTC. Its translation is CASSSPDRGYGYTF.

This chain links TRBV3-1 (or the pseudogene TRBV3-2) with TRBJ2-1; 10 bases are a match to TRBD2. CDR1 is LGHDT, CDR2 YNNKEL, per germline (reference sequence). J gave up 4 bases and V 1 base, and 4 bases lay outside the gene matches. CDR3 length: 16 residues. The CDR3, as DNA: TGTGCCAGCAGCCAAGTCCCACTAGCGGGGTACAATGAGCAGTTCTTC. It codes for CASSQVPLAGYNEQFF.

V is TRBV18 and J is TRBJ1-1, with D perhaps TRBD1 (5 bases). The CDR3 totals 14 residues. Germline CDR1 reads KGHSH; CDR2 reads LQKENI. The V gene lost 8 bases and the J gene lost 4 bases, with 17 bases spanning the gap. In DNA form, the CDR3 reads TGTGCCAGCCTAAACGGGGGGGTCGGCACTGAAGCTTTCTTT. Amino acids: CASLNGGVGTEAFF.

The chain couples TRBV3-1 (or the pseudogene TRBV3-2) to TRBJ1-6; TRBD1 might be the D (6 bases). The CDR3 length is 15 residues. V was pared by 4 bases and J by 9 bases, with 16 bases between. From germline, CDR1 is LGHDT and CDR2 YNNKEL (reference sequence). The CDR3 sequence is CASSPGQIERSPLHF. The CDR3 bases are TGTGCCAGCAGCCCCGGACAGATAGAACGTTCACCCCTCCACTTT.

V and J are TRBV3-1 (or the pseudogene TRBV3-2) and TRBJ2-5, with 7 bases fitting TRBD1. J gave up 3 bases and V 6 bases, and 10 bases lay outside the gene matches. This CDR3 spans 15 amino acids. In germline, CDR1 is LGHDT, CDR2 YNNKEL (reference sequence). The CDR3 DNA sequence: TGTGCCAGCAGGGGTTACAGGGGACCTAAAGAGACCCAGTACTTC. Translated, it gives CASRGYRGPKETQYF.

The chain carries TRBV12-3 or TRBV12-4 and TRBJ1-1; D remains unclear. The V end lost 6 bases, the J end lost 0 bases, and 8 bases lay between the germline ends. This CDR3 is 13 amino acids long. CDR3 coding DNA: TGTGCCAGCAGGGCCAGGATGAACACTGAAGCTTTCTTT. It is translated as CASRARMNTEAFF.

The chain links TRBV18 to TRBJ1-3; unclear D gene. Germline loops: CDR1 KGHSH, CDR2 LQKENI. Trimming shortened V by 6 bases and J by 0 bases, and 9 bases separated the two germline ends. The CDR3 has 14 amino acids. The CDR3 sequence is CASSSAASGNTIYF. The CDR3 DNA is TGTGCCAGCTCTAGTGCCGCCTCTGGAAACACCATATATTTT.

J is TRBJ1-2 and V is TRBV28; the match to TRBD1 covers 10 bases. Germline V gene sequence: CDR1 MDHEN, CDR2 SYDVKM. Trimming at V came to 6 bases and at J to 4 bases, leaving 5 bases not matched to a gene. The CDR3 contains 14 residues. Written as DNA, the CDR3 is TGTGCCAGCAGGACAGGGGGCCGAGGCTATGGCTACACCTTC. Encoded protein: CASRTGGRGYGYTF.

This chain links TRBV7-9 with TRBJ2-1, with D unresolved. Germline V gene sequence: CDR1 SEHNR, CDR2 FQNEAQ (reference sequence). Trimming removed 0 bases at V and 4 bases at J, with 7 bases between. The CDR3 has 14 amino acids. The CDR3 coding sequence is TGTGCCAGCAGCTTAGCGGGCAGTTACAATGAGCAGTTCTTC. Its protein is CASSLAGSYNEQFF.

Comments on this clone: Other DNA sequences in this specimen translate into the identical CDR3. CDR3 nucleotides: TGCGCCAGCAGCTTGGCCGGAGGTAATCAGCCCCAGCATTTT. Translated, it gives CASSLAGGNQPQHF. The chain links TRBV5-1 to TRBJ1-5; D call uncertain. This CDR3 has 14 amino acids. Trimming pared 0 bases from V and 4 bases from J, leaving 8 bases between. CDR1 and CDR2 (germline): SGHRS, YFSETQ.

The chain combines TRBV28 with TRBJ2-1; 10 positions match TRBD2. Germline V CDR1 and CDR2: MDHEN, SYDVKM. This CDR3 is built from 16 residues. V lost 5 bases and J lost 6; bases outside the gene matches: 10. CDR3 loop: CASSHLAGVGGNEQFF. In nucleotides, the CDR3 is TGTGCCAGCAGTCACCTAGCGGGAGTGGGAGGCAATGAGCAGTTCTTC.

The chain is built from TRBV10-3 and TRBJ1-2, with D possibly matching TRBD1 (5 bases). The CDR3 sequence is 15 residues long. Trimming shortened V by 0 bases and J by 2 bases, and 10 bases separated the two germline ends. Germline-derived CDR1 and CDR2 are ENHRY and SYGVKD. CDR3 residues: CAISESAGSNYGYTF. The CDR3 DNA reads TGTGCCATCAGTGAGTCGGCAGGGTCAAACTATGGCTACACCTTC.

As DNA, the CDR3 is TGTGCCAGCAGTTACCGGAAGGGGACAGGGGCCACTGAAGCTTTCTTT. Its protein is CASSYRKGTGATEAFF. V and J are TRBV6-5 and TRBJ1-1, with 10 bases lining up with TRBD1. The germline CDR1 and CDR2 sequences are MNHEY and SVGAGI. This CDR3 is built from 16 residues. V dropped 2 bases and J dropped 4; count of bases not matched to a gene: 7.

This sequence joins TRBV4-3 and TRBJ2-3, with 9 nucleotides matching TRBD2. Trimming cost V 4 bases and J 4 bases; bases outside gene matches: 12. Germline V CDR1 and CDR2: LGHNA, YSLEER. The CDR3 extends over 17 amino acids. The CDR3 sequence is CASSPASAGGPSDTQYF. DNA for the CDR3: TGCGCCAGCAGCCCCGCATCGGCGGGAGGGCCTTCAGATACGCAGTATTTT.

The chain has TRBV10-3 and TRBJ1-5; D might be TRBD1 (6 bases). Germline V gene sequence: CDR1 ENHRY, CDR2 SYGVKD. V lost 0 bases and J 0 bases, leaving 9 bases between the germline ends. CDR3 length: 16 residues. CDR3 in amino acids: CAISESGRGSNQPQHF. CDR3 coding DNA: TGTGCCATCAGTGAGTCGGGCAGGGGTAGCAATCAGCCCCAGCATTTT.

This chain joins TRBV4-2 and TRBJ2-7; TRBD2 aligns across 10 bases. Germline V gene lookup returns CDR1 LGHNA and CDR2 YNFKEQ. Trimming at V came to 0 bases and at J to 2 bases, leaving 7 bases not matched to a gene. The CDR3 spans 17 residues. The CDR3 region is CASSQDKVGLAAYEQYF. In DNA form, the CDR3 reads TGTGCCAGCAGCCAAGATAAGGTCGGACTAGCGGCCTACGAGCAGTACTTC.

This clone was detected a few times. This rearrangement joins TRBV5-1 to TRBJ2-7; perhaps TRBD2 as D (5 bases). Germline V gene sequence: CDR1 SGHRS, CDR2 YFSETQ. Trimming stripped 4 bases from V and 7 bases from J, with 15 bases between. The CDR3 runs 13 residues. In nucleotides, the CDR3 is TGCGCCAGCAGCACCGGGATTCCGGGGGAGCAGTACTTC. Translated: CASSTGIPGEQYF.

V and J are TRBV30 and TRBJ1-1; D call uncertain. The CDR3 runs to 13 residues. V was clipped by 1 base and J by 4 bases, with 10 bases between them. Per the germline V gene, CDR1 is GTSNPN and CDR2 is SVGIG (reference sequence). CDR3 protein: CAWSDSGSTEAFF. The CDR3 DNA follows: TGTGCCTGGAGTGACTCGGGGAGCACTGAAGCTTTCTTT.

A note on this clone: Its ends do not fully match the called genes, so a read error is possible. J is TRBJ2-7 and V is TRBV5-5; 8 nucleotides agree with TRBD2. The germline CDR1 and CDR2 sequences are SGHKS and YYEKEE (reference sequence). The CDR3 sequence is 13 residues long. The CDR3 DNA follows: TGTGCCAGCAGCTTCGGCGGGGGGAAAGGCGAGCACTTC. This sequence encodes CASSFGGGKGEHF.

CDR3: CASSSPAGVRNTEAFF. The CDR3 region has the DNA TGCGCCAGCAGTAGCCCGGCAGGGGTTCGCAACACTGAAGCTTTCTTT. The chain couples TRBV5-1 to TRBJ1-1, with a tentative D call TRBD1 (6 bases). The CDR3 spans 16 residues. Germline lookup yields CDR1 SGHRS and CDR2 YFSETQ. V was clipped by 5 bases and J by 2 bases, with 19 bases between them.

The V and J genes are TRBV5-5 and TRBJ2-1, with D unresolved. Trimming took off 2 bases at V and 6 bases at J, with 3 bases between the two ends. This CDR3 has 11 amino acids. The germline CDR1 and CDR2 sequences are SGHKS and YYEKEE (reference sequence). CDR3 in DNA: TGTGCCAGCAGCTTTATCAATGAGCAGTTCTTC. It encodes CASSFINEQFF.

This clone was found a few times. The V and J genes are TRBV5-4 and TRBJ2-7; 12 bases agree with TRBD2. V lost 4 bases and J lost 4; bases outside the gene matches: 6. CDR1 and CDR2 (germline): SGHNT, YYREEE (reference sequence). The CDR3 consists of 15 residues. The CDR3 region is CASSRLAGVGYEQYF. The DNA for the CDR3 is TGTGCCAGCAGCCGACTAGCGGGAGTAGGTTACGAGCAGTACTTC.

The V and J genes are TRBV6-5 and TRBJ2-3; the D is unclear. Germline V CDR1 and CDR2: MNHEY, SVGAGI. The CDR3 sequence is 15 residues long. V lost 6 bases to trimming and J lost 2 bases, with 15 bases between them. The CDR3 protein is CASRALAWATDTQYF. In DNA, the CDR3 is TGTGCCAGCAGAGCACTTGCGTGGGCCACAGATACGCAGTATTTT.

The CDR3 sequence is CASGLNYEQYF. CDR3 in DNA: TGTGCCAGCGGTCTAAATTACGAGCAGTACTTC. The chain links TRBV28 to TRBJ2-7; unclear D gene. V lost 8 bases and J lost 4, with 9 bases in between. The CDR3 runs 11 residues. The germline V gene has CDR1 MDHEN and CDR2 SYDVKM.

This rearrangement joins TRBV7-9 to TRBJ1-5; D remains unclear. This CDR3 is built from 12 residues. V was cut by 4 bases and J by 11 bases, with 12 bases left in between. Germline loops: CDR1 SEHNR, CDR2 FQNEAQ (reference sequence). This CDR3 is CASSSSGWAQHF. CDR3 bases: TGTGCCAGCAGCTCGTCGGGATGGGCCCAGCATTTT.

This clone has a single count. This chain uses TRBV29-1 with TRBJ2-5, with TRBD1 matching 11 bases. The J segment lost 5 bases and the V segment lost 7 bases, leaving 3 bases of the junction unmatched. CDR3 length equals 12 residues. Germline CDR1 and CDR2: SQVTM and ANQGSEA. The CDR3 nucleotides read TGCAGCGGAGGGACAGGGGGGGAGACCCAGTACTTC. Translation gives CSGGTGGETQYF.

This chain connects TRBV12-3 or TRBV12-4 to TRBJ1-2; TRBD1 might be the D (5 bases). Between the trimmed V and J ends, which lost 3 bases and 6 bases, there was a span of 11 bases. This CDR3 is 13 amino acids long. This CDR3 is CASSFRGGDGYTF. The CDR3 coding sequence is TGTGCCAGCAGTTTCCGGGGAGGGGATGGCTACACCTTC.

The chain uses TRBV25-1 and TRBJ1-1; 7 bases fit TRBD1. The V gene end was trimmed by 3 bases and the J gene end by 1 base; junction bases not matched to a gene: 11. CDR1 is MGHDK, CDR2 SYGVNS, per germline. This CDR3 has 17 amino acids. CDR3 in amino acids: CASSDLNRGESNTEAFF. The DNA of the CDR3 is TGTGCCAGCAGTGACCTGAACAGGGGCGAATCGAACACTGAAGCTTTCTTT.

V usage is TRBV10-3 and J usage is TRBJ1-1; the match to TRBD1 covers 9 bases. This CDR3 has 14 amino acids. Trimming removed 4 bases from V and 6 bases from J; junction bases left unmatched: 6. Germline V gene data show CDR1 as ENHRY and CDR2 as SYGVKD. As DNA, the CDR3 is TGTGCCATCAGTGGGGGACAGGGAGAAGCTGAAGCTTTCTTT. Amino acid sequence: CAISGGQGEAEAFF.

This clone was counted only a few times. CDR3 sequence: CASSFEPAGAGAFF. CDR3 sequence (DNA): TGTGCCAGCAGCTTCGAACCCGCGGGGGCTGGCGCTTTCTTT. The chain links TRBV7-2 to TRBJ1-1; D possibly corresponds to TRBD1 (6 bases). Germline V gene data show CDR1 as SGHTA and CDR2 as FQGNSA. The length of the CDR3 is 14 residues. V lost 3 bases to trimming and J lost 11 bases, with 19 bases between them. The variable domain in full, with the rest retrieved from reference TRBV7-2 and TRBJ1-1, is GAGVSQSPSNKVTEKGKDVELRCDPISGHTALYWYRQSLGQGLEFLIYFQGNSAPDKSGLPSDRFSAERTGGSVSTLTIQRTQQEDSAVYLCASSFEPAGAGAFFGQGTRLTVV.

The V call is TRBV12-3 or TRBV12-4, the J call TRBJ2-7; a possible D gene is TRBD2 (6 bases). The CDR3 spans 13 residues. V was cut by 5 bases and J by 3 bases, with 11 bases left in between. The CDR3 here is CASSQEGFYEQYF. Written as DNA, the CDR3 is TGTGCCAGCAGTCAGGAGGGATTCTACGAGCAGTACTTC.